This entry features one T cell receptor (beta chain) sequence. This sample is drawn from a study of blood T cell repertoires in COVID-19. Assay: immunoSEQ multiplex PCR; the TCRdb copy retains only in-frame clones and omits some. The sample includes 30,000 to 35,000 clones, over 90% seen only once; the top ten take more than 4.5%. Germline V gene sequence: CDR1 SGHRS, CDR2 YFSETQ. V was clipped by 0 bases and J by 6 bases, with 13 bases between them. The CDR3 is 14 amino acids. The sequenced sample consisted of peripheral blood. This rearrangement joins TRBV5-1 to TRBJ2-7; no clear D. This clonotype was sampled from a human donor in a cohort sampled during active COVID-19. In nucleotides, the CDR3 is TGCGCCAGCAGCTTGGGTGAGATGGTATCCGAGCAGTACTTC. Protein sequence: CASSLGEMVSEQYF.